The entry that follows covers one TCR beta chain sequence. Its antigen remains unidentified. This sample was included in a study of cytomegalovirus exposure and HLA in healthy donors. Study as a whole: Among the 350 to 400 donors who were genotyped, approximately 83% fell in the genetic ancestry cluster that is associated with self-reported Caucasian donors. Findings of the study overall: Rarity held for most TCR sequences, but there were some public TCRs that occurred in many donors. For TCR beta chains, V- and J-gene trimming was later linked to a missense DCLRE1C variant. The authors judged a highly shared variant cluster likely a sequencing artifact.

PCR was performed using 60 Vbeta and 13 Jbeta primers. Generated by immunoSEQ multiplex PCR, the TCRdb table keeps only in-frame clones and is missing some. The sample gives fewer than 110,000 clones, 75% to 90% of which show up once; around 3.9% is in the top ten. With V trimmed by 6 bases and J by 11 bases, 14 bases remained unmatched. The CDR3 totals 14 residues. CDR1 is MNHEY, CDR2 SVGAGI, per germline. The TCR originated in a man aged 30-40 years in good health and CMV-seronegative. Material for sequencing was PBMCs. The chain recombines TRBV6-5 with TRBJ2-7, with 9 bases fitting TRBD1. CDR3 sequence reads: CASRAGTGWPHEYF. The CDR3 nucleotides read TGTGCCAGCAGAGCCGGGACAGGGTGGCCCCATGAGTACTTC.